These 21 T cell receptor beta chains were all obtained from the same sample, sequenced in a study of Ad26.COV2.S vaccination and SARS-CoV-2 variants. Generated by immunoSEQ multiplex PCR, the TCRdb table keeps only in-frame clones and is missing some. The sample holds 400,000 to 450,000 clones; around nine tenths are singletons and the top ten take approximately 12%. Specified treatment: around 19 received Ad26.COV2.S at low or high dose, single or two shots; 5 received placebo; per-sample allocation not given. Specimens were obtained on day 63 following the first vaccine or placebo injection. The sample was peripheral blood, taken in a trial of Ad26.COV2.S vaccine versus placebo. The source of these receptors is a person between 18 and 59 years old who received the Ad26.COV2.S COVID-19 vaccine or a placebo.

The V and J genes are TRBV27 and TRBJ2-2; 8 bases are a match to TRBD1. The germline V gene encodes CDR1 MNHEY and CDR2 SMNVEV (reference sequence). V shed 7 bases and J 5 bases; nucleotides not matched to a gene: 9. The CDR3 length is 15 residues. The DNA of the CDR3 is TGTGCCAGCACCCTACAGGGGGTCGCGACCGGGGAGCTGTTTTTT. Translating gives CASTLQGVATGELFF.

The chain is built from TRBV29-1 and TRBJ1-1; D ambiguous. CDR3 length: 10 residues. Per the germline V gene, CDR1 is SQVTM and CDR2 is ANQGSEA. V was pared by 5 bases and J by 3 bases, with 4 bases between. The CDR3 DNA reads TGCAGCGTTACTGACACTGAAGCTTTCTTT. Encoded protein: CSVTDTEAFF.

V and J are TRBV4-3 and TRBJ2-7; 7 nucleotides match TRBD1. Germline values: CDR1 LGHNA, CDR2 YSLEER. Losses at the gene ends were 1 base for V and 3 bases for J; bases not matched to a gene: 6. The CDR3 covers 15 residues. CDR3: CASSQALGTDYEQYF. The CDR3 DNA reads TGCGCCAGCAGCCAAGCCTTAGGGACAGACTACGAGCAGTACTTC.

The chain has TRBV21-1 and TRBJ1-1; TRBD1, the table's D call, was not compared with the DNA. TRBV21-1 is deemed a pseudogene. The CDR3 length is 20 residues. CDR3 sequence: CASSNQTGQGACWGGTEAFF. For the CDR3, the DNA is TGTGCCAGCAGCAATCAGACTGGACAGGGGGCTTGTTGGGGCGGCACTGAAGCTTTCTTT.

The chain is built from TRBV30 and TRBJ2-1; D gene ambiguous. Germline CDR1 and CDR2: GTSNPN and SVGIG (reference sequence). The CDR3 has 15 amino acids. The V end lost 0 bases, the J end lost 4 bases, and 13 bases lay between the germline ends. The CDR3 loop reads CAWSVGQDGYNEQFF. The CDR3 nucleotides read TGTGCCTGGAGTGTAGGGCAAGACGGGTACAATGAGCAGTTCTTC.

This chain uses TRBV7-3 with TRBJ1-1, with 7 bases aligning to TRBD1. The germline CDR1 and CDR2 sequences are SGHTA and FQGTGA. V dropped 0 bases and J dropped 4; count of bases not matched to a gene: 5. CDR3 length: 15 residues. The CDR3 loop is CASSLTRQGSTEAFF. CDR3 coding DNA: TGTGCCAGCAGCTTAACTCGACAGGGTTCCACTGAAGCTTTCTTT.

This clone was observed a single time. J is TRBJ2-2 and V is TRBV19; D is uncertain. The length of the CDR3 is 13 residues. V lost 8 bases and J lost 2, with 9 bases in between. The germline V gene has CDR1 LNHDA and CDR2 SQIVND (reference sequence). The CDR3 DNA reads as TGTGCCAGTTCCCACCTCAACACCGGGGAGCTGTTTTTT. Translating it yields CASSHLNTGELFF.

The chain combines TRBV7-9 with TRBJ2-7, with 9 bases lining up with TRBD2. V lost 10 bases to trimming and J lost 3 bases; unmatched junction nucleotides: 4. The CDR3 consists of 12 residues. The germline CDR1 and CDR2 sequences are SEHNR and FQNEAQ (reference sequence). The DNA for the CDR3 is TGTGCCACGACTAGCGGAGACTACGAGCAGTACTTC. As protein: CATTSGDYEQYF.

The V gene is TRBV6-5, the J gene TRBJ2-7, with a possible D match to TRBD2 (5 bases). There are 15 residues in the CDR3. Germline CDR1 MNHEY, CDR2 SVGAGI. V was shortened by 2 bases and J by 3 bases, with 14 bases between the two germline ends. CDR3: CASSYIASRHYEQYF. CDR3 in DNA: TGTGCCAGCAGTTACATCGCTAGCCGACACTACGAGCAGTACTTC.

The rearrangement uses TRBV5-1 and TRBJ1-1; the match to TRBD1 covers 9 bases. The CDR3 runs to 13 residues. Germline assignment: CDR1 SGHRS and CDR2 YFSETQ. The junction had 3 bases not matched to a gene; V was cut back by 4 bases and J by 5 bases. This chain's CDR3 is CASSVDRGTEAFF. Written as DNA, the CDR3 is TGCGCCAGCAGCGTGGACAGGGGAACTGAAGCTTTCTTT.

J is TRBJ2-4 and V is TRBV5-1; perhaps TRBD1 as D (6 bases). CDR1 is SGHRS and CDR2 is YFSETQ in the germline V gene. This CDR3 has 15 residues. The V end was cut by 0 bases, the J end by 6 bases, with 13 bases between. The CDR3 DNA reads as TGCGCCAGCAGCTTGGAATCCGCCAGGGGAAACATTCAGTACTTC. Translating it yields CASSLESARGNIQYF.

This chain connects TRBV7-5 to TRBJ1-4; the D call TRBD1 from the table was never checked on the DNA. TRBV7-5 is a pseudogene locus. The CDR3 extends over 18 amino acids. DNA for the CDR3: TGTGTCAGAAGCGTCCGGACAGGGAGAAGGGTAGAAGGTGAAAAACTGTTTTTT. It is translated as CVRSVRTGRRVEGEKLFF.

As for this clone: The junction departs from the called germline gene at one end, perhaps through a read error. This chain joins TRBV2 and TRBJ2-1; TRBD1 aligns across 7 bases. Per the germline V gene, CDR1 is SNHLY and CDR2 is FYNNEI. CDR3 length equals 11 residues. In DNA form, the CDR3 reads TGTGCCAGCAGGAGACAGGACAGGTTGCTCTTC. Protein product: CASRRQDRLLF.

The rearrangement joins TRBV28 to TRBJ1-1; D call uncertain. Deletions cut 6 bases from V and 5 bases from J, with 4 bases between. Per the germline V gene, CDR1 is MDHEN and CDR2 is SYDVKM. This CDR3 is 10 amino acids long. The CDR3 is CASRETEAFF. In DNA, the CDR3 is TGTGCCAGCAGGGAGACTGAAGCTTTCTTT.

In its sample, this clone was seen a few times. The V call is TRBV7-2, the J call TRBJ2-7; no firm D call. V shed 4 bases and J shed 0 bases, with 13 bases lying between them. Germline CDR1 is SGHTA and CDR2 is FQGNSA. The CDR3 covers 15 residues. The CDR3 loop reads CASSSRPTSSYEQYF. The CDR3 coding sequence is TGTGCCAGCAGCTCAAGGCCGACCAGCTCCTACGAGCAGTACTTC. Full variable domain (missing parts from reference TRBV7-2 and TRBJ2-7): GAGVSQSPSNKVTEKGKDVELRCDPISGHTALYWYRQSLGQGLEFLIYFQGNSAPDKSGLPSDRFSAERTGGSVSTLTIQRTQQEDSAVYLCASSSRPTSSYEQYFGPGTRLTVT.

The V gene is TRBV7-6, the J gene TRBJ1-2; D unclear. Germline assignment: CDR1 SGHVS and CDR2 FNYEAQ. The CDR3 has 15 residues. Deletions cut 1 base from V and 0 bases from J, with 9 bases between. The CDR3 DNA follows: TGTGCCAGCAGCTTAGGTCCGGCTCCTAACTATGGCTACACCTTC. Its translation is CASSLGPAPNYGYTF.

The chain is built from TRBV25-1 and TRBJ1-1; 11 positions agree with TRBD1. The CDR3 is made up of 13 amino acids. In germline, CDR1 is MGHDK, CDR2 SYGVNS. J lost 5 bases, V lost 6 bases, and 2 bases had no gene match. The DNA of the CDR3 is TGTGCCAGCAGGGACAGGGGGCAAACTGAAGCTTTCTTT. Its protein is CASRDRGQTEAFF.

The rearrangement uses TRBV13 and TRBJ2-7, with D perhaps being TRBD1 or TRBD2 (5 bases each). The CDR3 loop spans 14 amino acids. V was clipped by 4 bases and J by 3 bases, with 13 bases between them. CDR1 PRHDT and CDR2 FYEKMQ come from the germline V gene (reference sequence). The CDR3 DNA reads TGTGCCAGCAGCTCCGGGACGAACCTCTACGAGCAGTACTTC. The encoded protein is CASSSGTNLYEQYF.

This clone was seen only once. In DNA form, the CDR3 reads TGCGCCAGCAGCTTGGGGCCGGGAGGGCCCGGCAATGAGCAGTTCTTC. It encodes CASSLGPGGPGNEQFF. The chain couples TRBV5-1 to TRBJ2-1; the match to TRBD2 covers 8 bases. V dropped 0 bases and J dropped 6; count of bases not matched to a gene: 8. CDR1 is SGHRS, CDR2 YFSETQ, per germline. CDR3 length equals 16 residues.

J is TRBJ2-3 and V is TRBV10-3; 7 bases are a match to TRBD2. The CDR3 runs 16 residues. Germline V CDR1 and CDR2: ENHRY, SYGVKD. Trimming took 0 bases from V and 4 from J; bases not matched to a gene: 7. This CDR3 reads CAISESLSGNADTQYF. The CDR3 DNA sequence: TGTGCCATCAGTGAGTCGTTGAGCGGGAATGCAGATACGCAGTATTTT.

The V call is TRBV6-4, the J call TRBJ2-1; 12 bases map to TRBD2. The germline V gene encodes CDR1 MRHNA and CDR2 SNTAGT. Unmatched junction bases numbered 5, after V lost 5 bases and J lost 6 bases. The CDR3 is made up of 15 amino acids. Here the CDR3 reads CASSRTSGESNEQFF. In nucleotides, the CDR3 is TGTGCCAGCAGTAGGACTAGCGGGGAAAGCAATGAGCAGTTCTTC.